This T cell receptor beta chain was observed in a study of T cell responses to AZD1222 COVID-19 vaccine. TCRdb's table, derived via immunoSEQ multiplex PCR, lists solely in-frame clones and lacks some. The sample holds 90,000 to 120,000 clones; about nine tenths are singletons and the top ten take approximately 5.6%. This CDR3 contains 12 residues. CDR1 is MNHEY and CDR2 is SVGAGI in the germline V gene. Trimming removed 5 bases at V and 4 bases at J, with 7 bases between. V usage is TRBV6-5 and J usage is TRBJ2-3; D possibly corresponds to TRBD2 (5 bases). The specimen was peripheral blood, collected 28 days after the second AZD1222 dose. The receptor's source is an adult who received the AZD1222 COVID-19 vaccine. This CDR3 reads CASSPGADTQYF. The DNA for the CDR3 is TGTGCCAGCAGTCCCGGGGCAGATACGCAGTATTTT.